This passage covers 25 T cell receptor beta chains from one sample sequenced in a study of T cells in Graves' hyperthyroidism and ophthalmopathy. Template material for amplifying TCR beta CDR3 regions consisted of RNA transcripts. RT-PCR in the first round (using the HTBI primer set) targeted the TCR CDR3. MiXCR was run by TCRdb on the multiplex PCR reads, yielding one entry per CDR3 protein. The sample includes some 510,000 distinct CDR3 sequences, around 21% of them seen just once. Source material: blood. These receptors all stem from a man aged 18 to 29 with Graves' hyperthyroidism.

There are many counts of this clonotype. DNA of the CDR3: TGTGCCAGCAGTTACGTTCAGGGGGACTATGGCTACACCTTC. Translated, it gives CASSYVQGDYGYTF. The chain is built from TRBV6-5 and TRBJ1-2; the match to TRBD1 covers 7 bases. This CDR3 region has 14 residues. J gave up 3 bases and V 2 bases, and 3 bases lay outside the gene matches. Germline V CDR1 and CDR2: MNHEY, SVGAGI.

At least ten counts were recorded for this clonotype. V usage is TRBV7-8 and J usage is TRBJ2-7; D is unresolved. The ends were cut back, 11 bases at V and 6 bases at J, with 17 bases in the middle. From germline, CDR1 is SGHVS and CDR2 FQNEAQ. CDR3 length equals 12 residues. This chain's CDR3 is CAVTVGVSEQYF. The CDR3 DNA is TGTGCCGTGACGGTTGGGGTTAGCGAGCAGTACTTC.

This clonotype appeared many times. The chain employs TRBV5-1 and TRBJ2-5; D remains ambiguous. The germline V and J ends were trimmed by 0 bases and 5 bases, with 11 bases remaining between them. The germline V gene has CDR1 SGHRS and CDR2 YFSETQ. This CDR3 spans 14 amino acids. In nucleotides, the CDR3 is TGCGCCAGCAGCTTGGAGGGTGCGAGCGAGACCCAGTACTTC. Translating it yields CASSLEGASETQYF.

This clonotype was observed many times. The CDR3, as DNA: TGTGCCAGCGGCTTCCGGGGAGGGGGCACCGGGGAGCTGTTTTTT. Protein: CASGFRGGGTGELFF. This sequence joins TRBV28 and TRBJ2-2; possible D gene TRBD2, 7 bases. The V and J ends lost 8 bases and 4 bases respectively, with 17 bases between them. The V gene's germline CDR1 is MDHEN and CDR2 SYDVKM. The CDR3 is 15 amino acids.

This clonotype was observed many times. The CDR3 coding sequence is TGTGCCAGCGGAGAGGTGGGAGAGACCCAGTACTTC. As protein: CASGEVGETQYF. The chain links TRBV12-3 or TRBV12-4 to TRBJ2-5; D is ambiguous. This CDR3 has 12 amino acids. Trimming removed 8 bases from V and 4 bases from J, with 11 bases in between.

This clonotype was seen a few times. The chain carries TRBV19 and TRBJ1-2; possibly TRBD1 for D (5 bases). CDR1 and CDR2 from the germline V gene are LNHDA and SQIVND (reference sequence). The CDR3 is made up of 11 amino acids. Trimming took off 5 bases at V and 9 bases at J, with 10 bases between the two ends. The CDR3: CASSSGDRYTF. CDR3 in DNA: TGTGCCAGTAGTTCCGGGGACCGCTACACCTTC.

In this sample, this clonotype turned up a few times. Just one base apart from a much larger clone, this may be a read error. This rearrangement joins TRBV12-5 to TRBJ2-2; the D gene is possibly TRBD2 (5 bases). Per germline, CDR1 LGHNT and CDR2 FRNRAP. The CDR3 is 11 amino acids. CDR3 loop: CASGVTGELCF. DNA for the CDR3: TGTGCTAGTGGGGTCACCGGGGAGCTGTGTTTT. Combining the CDR3 with reference TRBV12-5 and TRBJ2-2 gives the whole variable domain DARVTQTPRHKVTEMGQEVTMRCQPILGHNTVFWYRQTMMQGLELLAYFRNRAPLDDSGMPKDRFSAEMPDATLATLKIQPSEPRDSAVYFCASGVTGELCFGEGSRLTVL.

The chain joins TRBV27 to TRBJ1-2; possibly TRBD1 for D (5 bases). Germline V gene lookup returns CDR1 MNHEY and CDR2 SMNVEV (reference sequence). The CDR3 is 17 amino acids. V lost 6 bases and J lost 3, with 23 bases in between. The CDR3 DNA sequence: TGTGCCAGCAGCCCCCTAGGGCAGGGAGCGCGCGACTATGGCTACACCTTC. Amino acids: CASSPLGQGARDYGYTF.

This sequence joins TRBV6-5 and TRBJ2-7, with D perhaps given as TRBD1 or TRBD2 (5 bases each). V lost 6 bases to trimming and J lost 2 bases, with 17 bases between them. The length of the CDR3 is 15 residues. Looked up from germline, CDR1 is MNHEY and CDR2 is SVGAGI. CDR3 protein: CASSSRHGAPYEQYF. DNA for the CDR3: TGTGCCAGCAGCTCTCGGCACGGGGCCCCCTACGAGCAGTACTTC.

This clonotype was counted at least ten times. The rearrangement links TRBV10-2 to TRBJ2-2; a weak D match, TRBD2 (7 bases). The V and J ends lost 10 bases and 4 bases respectively, with 13 bases between them. Germline CDR1 reads WSHSY; CDR2 reads SAAADI. This CDR3 has 13 residues. CDR3 loop: CATRGGATGELFF. DNA of the CDR3: TGCGCCACCAGGGGAGGGGCCACCGGGGAGCTGTTTTTT.

This clonotype showed up many times. The chain combines TRBV5-4 with TRBJ2-5; no clear D gene. This CDR3 is built from 15 residues. The V and J ends lost 4 bases and 1 base respectively, with 14 bases between them. Germline V gene sequence: CDR1 SGHNT, CDR2 YYREEE (reference sequence). CDR3 protein: CASSDPSWSQETQYF. CDR3 coding DNA: TGTGCCAGCAGCGACCCTTCGTGGTCCCAAGAGACCCAGTACTTC.

In its sample, this clonotype was seen a few times. The chain recombines TRBV9 with TRBJ2-2; D uncertain. CDR3 length: 15 residues. Trimming removed 3 bases at V and 2 bases at J, with 11 bases between. Germline-derived CDR1 and CDR2 are SGDLS and YYNGEE. DNA for the CDR3: TGTGCCAGCAGCGCCTCTGGCTCTAACACCGGGGAGCTGTTTTTT. Translation gives CASSASGSNTGELFF.

The chain recombines TRBV30 with TRBJ1-3; the D gene is possibly TRBD1 (6 bases). Germline lookup yields CDR1 GTSNPN and CDR2 SVGIG (reference sequence). The ends were cut back, 8 bases at V and 0 bases at J, with 14 bases in the middle. This CDR3 region has 14 residues. CDR3 nucleotide sequence: TGTGCCGGGGCCCTAGGGGGCTCTGGAAACACCATATATTTT. Translated: CAGALGGSGNTIYF.

This clonotype was seen repeatedly, ten times or more. The J gene is TRBJ1-2, the V gene TRBV10-3; 7 bases line up with TRBD1. The CDR3 has 14 residues. The germline V gene has CDR1 ENHRY and CDR2 SYGVKD. V dropped 5 bases and J dropped 4; count of bases not matched to a gene: 7. CDR3 in amino acids: CAISRDSTFYGYTF. CDR3 nucleotides: TGTGCCATCAGTCGGGACAGCACCTTCTATGGCTACACCTTC.

The V and J genes are TRBV20-1 and TRBJ1-5, with D maybe TRBD1 (5 bases). The CDR3 has 14 amino acids. Germline V CDR1 and CDR2: DFQATT, SNEGSKA (reference sequence). Between the trimmed V and J ends, which lost 0 bases and 0 bases, there was a span of 6 bases. CDR3 DNA: TGCAGTGCTAGAGAGACAGTTAGCAATCAGCCCCAGCATTTT. It is translated as CSARETVSNQPQHF.

The DNA for the CDR3 is TGTGCCAGCCATAGGGGGCTGAACACTGAAGCTTTCTTT. Translation: CASHRGLNTEAFF. The J gene is TRBJ1-1, the V gene TRBV6-2 or TRBV6-3; 7 bases map to TRBD1. CDR1 is MNHEY and CDR2 is SVGEGT in the germline V gene. The CDR3 runs 13 residues. J lost 0 bases, V lost 8 bases, and 3 bases had no gene match.

This clonotype was recorded many times. The J gene is TRBJ1-2, the V gene TRBV9, with D perhaps TRBD1 (6 bases). This CDR3 contains 14 residues. V lost 3 bases and J 6 bases, leaving 15 bases between the germline ends. Germline CDR1 reads SGDLS; CDR2 reads YYNGEE. The CDR3 DNA sequence: TGTGCCAGCAGCGAGGGGGGGCGCCTTGATGGCTACACCTTC. Protein sequence: CASSEGGRLDGYTF.

The rearrangement joins TRBV20-1 to TRBJ2-7; TRBD2 matches at 9 bases. Germline CDR1 DFQATT, CDR2 SNEGSKA (reference sequence). The V gene end was trimmed by 0 bases and the J gene end by 3 bases; junction bases not matched to a gene: 12. The CDR3 covers 17 residues. DNA for the CDR3: TGCAGTGCTAGAGATCTAGTAGCGGGGGATACCAGCTACGAGCAGTACTTC. Protein product: CSARDLVAGDTSYEQYF.

This clonotype turned up a few times. One base away lies a much larger clone, so this may be a sequencing read error. The gene calls are TRBV6-1 and TRBJ2-7, with D possibly TRBD1 on 5 matching bases. This CDR3 comprises 14 residues. CDR1 and CDR2 from the germline V gene are MNHNS and SASEGT. In nucleotides, the CDR3 is TGTGCCAGCAGTGATTGGGGCCACTCCTACGGGCAGTACTTC. It yields the protein CASSDWGHSYGQYF.

The chain joins TRBV7-8 to TRBJ1-2; D is undetermined. The CDR3 is 14 residues long. Germline V CDR1 and CDR2: SGHVS, FQNEAQ. The ends were cut back, 1 base at V and 7 bases at J, with 13 bases in the middle. The CDR3: CASSLDVLGGGYTF. The CDR3 DNA is TGTGCCAGCAGCTTAGACGTACTGGGCGGTGGCTACACCTTC.

On this clonotype: One junction end disagrees with the germline gene, perhaps due to a read error. The rearrangement uses TRBV11-2 and TRBJ2-5, with 12 bases lining up with TRBD2. CDR3 length: 18 amino acids. CDR1 is SGHAT, CDR2 FQNNGV, per germline. Here the CDR3 reads CASSSPFGLAGNREAQYF. CDR3 nucleotide sequence: TGTGCCAGCAGCTCCCCCTTCGGACTAGCGGGGAACCGAGAGGCCCAGTACTTC.

As to this clonotype: The junction departs from germline at one end; a sequencing error may be responsible. The CDR3 is CASSFLLVSHGYTF. The CDR3 DNA follows: TGTGCCAGCAGTTTCTTGCTGGTCTCCCATGGATACACCTTC. The chain has TRBV28 and TRBJ1-2; unclear D gene. Germline CDR1 is MDHEN and CDR2 is SYDVKM. The CDR3 is made up of 14 amino acids.

This clonotype has a count of ten or more. This chain links TRBV19 with TRBJ1-2; tentatively, D is TRBD1 (5 bases). The CDR3 runs 14 residues. CDR1 LNHDA and CDR2 SQIVND come from the germline V gene (reference sequence). V lost 3 bases and J 8 bases, leaving 16 bases between the germline ends. CDR3 coding DNA: TGTGCCAGTAGTATGAGAGGGGACGGTGGCGGCTACACCTTC. It specifies CASSMRGDGGGYTF.

This clonotype was detected a few times. The chain recombines TRBV20-1 with TRBJ1-3; perhaps TRBD1 as D (6 bases). Germline assignment: CDR1 DFQATT and CDR2 SNEGSKA (reference sequence). V lost 4 bases and J lost 0, with 10 bases in between. The CDR3 totals 14 residues. The DNA of the CDR3 is TGCAGTGCTAAGAACAGGGCCTCTGGAAACACCATATATTTT. Residues: CSAKNRASGNTIYF.

The chain couples TRBV11-1 to TRBJ2-2; 8 positions match TRBD1. The V gene end was trimmed by 4 bases and the J gene end by 5 bases; junction bases not matched to a gene: 9. Germline assignment: CDR1 SGHAT and CDR2 FQDESV (reference sequence). The CDR3 has 16 amino acids. CDR3 amino acids: CASSSQTGAGTGELFF. The CDR3 DNA sequence: TGTGCCAGCAGCTCACAGACAGGGGCGGGGACCGGGGAGCTGTTTTTT.